This T cell receptor beta chain was recorded in a study of blood T cell repertoires in COVID-19. Study overall: Material from acute and convalescent COVID-19 was sourced from the United States, Italy and Spain.

Germline-derived CDR1 and CDR2 are MNHEY and SVGEGT. This CDR3 has 17 amino acids. V trimming: 2 bases; J trimming: 3 bases; junction bases outside the gene matches: 8. Per the original data handling: Amplified reference gene primers provided the basis for estimating nucleated cell counts. Generated by immunoSEQ multiplex PCR, the TCRdb table keeps only in-frame clones and is missing some. From that table come the V and J calls and clone size; the DNA was used to work out D and trimming. The profile shows 81,000 or so clones, 80% to 90% of them singletons. What was sequenced was peripheral blood. The rearrangement links TRBV6-2 or TRBV6-3 to TRBJ2-1, with 9 nucleotides matching TRBD2. The sequence derives from a human donor in a cohort sampled during active COVID-19. The CDR3 spells CASSYLPTSGDYNEQFF. CDR3 in DNA: TGTGCCAGCAGTTACCTTCCGACTAGCGGCGACTACAATGAGCAGTTCTTC.